A selection of T cell receptor beta chains follows, all from one sample in a study of T-cell memory formation after mild COVID-19. From the 5' RACE reads, TCRdb called clonotypes with MiXCR, one entry per CDR3 protein. The sample lists around 200,000 distinct CDR3 sequences; roughly 18% were seen once. Sequenced sample: PBMCs or a T cell subset sorted from them (not recorded which). All receptors derive from a man aged 18 to 29 who had mild COVID-19 (a few samples of this study predate the infection). Cell type and time point are not known. Both conserved end residues are part of each CDR3. Each record gives: CDR3 protein, CDR3 DNA, clone size, D gene, J gene, V gene. A D gene is named only where the DNA matches it firmly. Size is stated for part of the rows, as once, few or many counts, or as a class when the clone is expanded.

CASSSGTSGRSSYNEQFF | TGTGCCAGCAGTTCCGGGACTAGCGGGAGGAGCTCCTACAATGAGCAGTTCTTC | - | TRBD2 | TRBJ2-1 | TRBV6-2/TRBV6-3
CASSRTTGTAQNTEAFF | TGTGCCAGCAGCCGAACGACCGGGACAGCCCAGAACACTGAAGCTTTCTTT | - | TRBD1 | TRBJ1-1 | TRBV13
CASSRKTSGGQETQYF | TGTGCCAGCAGCCGAAAGACTAGCGGGGGCCAAGAGACCCAGTACTTC | - | TRBD2 | TRBJ2-5 | TRBV4-2
CASSLWGAEETQYF | TGTGCCAGCAGCCTTTGGGGGGCTGAAGAGACCCAGTACTTC | - | - | TRBJ2-5 | TRBV5-6
CASSSGKSSANVLTF | TGCGCCAGCAGCTCCGGTAAATCGTCCGCCAACGTCCTGACTTTC | - | - | TRBJ2-6 | TRBV5-1
CSVGTSPQETQYF | TGCAGCGTGGGGACTAGCCCTCAAGAGACCCAGTACTTC | - | TRBD2 | TRBJ2-5 | TRBV29-1
CSARFPSTDTQYF | TGCAGTGCTAGATTCCCCAGCACAGATACGCAGTATTTT | few | - | TRBJ2-3 | TRBV20-1
CASSGPGTEQPQHF | TGTGCCAGCAGCGGGCCAGGGACGGAACAGCCCCAGCATTTT | few | - | TRBJ1-5 | TRBV5-5
CASRPGTSGGAEQFF | TGTGCCAGCAGACCCGGGACTAGCGGGGGGGCCGAGCAGTTCTTC | few | TRBD2 | TRBJ2-1 | TRBV6-2/TRBV6-3
CARGGNQETQYF | TGTGCCAGAGGGGGGAACCAAGAGACCCAGTACTTC | - | - | TRBJ2-5 | TRBV2
CASSLMGLETQYF | TGTGCCAGCAGCTTGATGGGGCTCGAGACCCAGTACTTC | - | - | TRBJ2-5 | TRBV11-2
CASSAGPIEQYF | TGTGCCAGCTCCGCCGGACCGATCGAGCAGTACTTC | few | - | TRBJ2-7 | TRBV6-6
CATSRDHSGANVLTF | TGTGCCACCAGCAGGGACCACTCTGGGGCCAACGTCCTGACTTTC | - | - | TRBJ2-6 | TRBV15
CASSVGASGFFYEQYF | TGTGCCAGCAGCGTAGGAGCTAGCGGGTTCTTTTACGAGCAGTACTTC | - | TRBD2 | TRBJ2-7 | TRBV9
CASSPRLALIGGELFF | TGTGCCAGCAGCCCAAGACTAGCGCTCATTGGCGGGGAGCTGTTTTTT | many | TRBD2 | TRBJ2-2 | TRBV7-2
CASSGPGQGALVQFF | TGTGCCAGCAGCGGACCGGGACAGGGGGCCCTAGTGCAGTTCTTC | - | TRBD1 | TRBJ2-1 | TRBV5-6
CASSPQSNQGAGDTQYF | TGTGCCAGCTCACCACAGAGTAACCAGGGGGCAGGAGATACGCAGTATTTT | - | TRBD1 | TRBJ2-3 | TRBV18
CSAPIGTGDEQYF | TGCAGTGCTCCAATTGGGACAGGGGACGAGCAGTACTTC | few | TRBD1 | TRBJ2-7 | TRBV20-1
CASNPGPLPDTQYF | TGTGCCAGCAACCCCGGACCGCTACCAGATACGCAGTATTTT | few | - | TRBJ2-3 | TRBV6-5
CASSPQHRGNTEAFF | TGTGCCAGCTCCCCTCAGCACAGGGGGAACACTGAAGCTTTCTTT | few | TRBD1 | TRBJ1-1 | TRBV18
CASSQEWGVGEKLFF | TGCGCCAGCAGCCAAGAATGGGGGGTCGGTGAAAAACTGTTTTTT | - | - | TRBJ1-4 | TRBV4-1
CASSRGRANEKLFF | TGTGCCAGCAGCCGGGGCAGGGCTAATGAAAAACTGTTTTTT | few | - | TRBJ1-4 | TRBV7-2
CASSLAGRERSPLHF | TGCGCCAGCAGCTTGGCCGGGAGGGAACGCTCACCCCTCCACTTT | - | - | TRBJ1-6 | TRBV5-1
CASSSGTSETQYF | TGTGCCAGCAGCAGCGGGACTAGCGAGACCCAGTACTTC | few | TRBD2 | TRBJ2-5 | TRBV7-3
CASSQSPGSTYEQYF | TGTGCCAGCAGCCAAAGTCCGGGTTCAACCTACGAGCAGTACTTC | - | - | TRBJ2-7 | TRBV6-5
CASSLETPQNIQYF | TGCGCCAGCAGCTTGGAGACCCCTCAGAACATTCAGTACTTC | - | - | TRBJ2-4 | TRBV5-1
CASSLTGGDTQYF | TGTGCCAGCAGCCTGACCGGTGGAGATACGCAGTATTTT | many | - | TRBJ2-3 | TRBV5-1
CASSPRIGWMNTEAFF | TGTGCCAGCAGCCCACGAATTGGGTGGATGAACACTGAAGCTTTCTTT | few | - | TRBJ1-1 | TRBV3-1
CASSLRQDTEAFF | TGTGCCAGCAGCTTACGACAGGACACTGAAGCTTTCTTT | - | - | TRBJ1-1 | TRBV7-2
CASSLRGQSTDTQYF | TGTGCCAGCAGCCTTCGAGGCCAAAGCACAGATACGCAGTATTTT | few | - | TRBJ2-3 | TRBV7-9
CASSSRDNYEQYF | TGTGCCAGCAGTTCCAGGGATAACTACGAGCAGTACTTC | - | - | TRBJ2-7 | TRBV6-6
CASLRSGAEKLFF | TGTGCCAGCCTTCGGTCCGGGGCGGAAAAACTGTTTTTT | - | - | TRBJ1-4 | TRBV28
CASSNGTSRYNEQFF | TGTGCCAGCAGCAATGGGACTAGCAGATACAATGAGCAGTTCTTC | - | TRBD2 | TRBJ2-1 | TRBV11-2
CASSLRQDLYNEQFF | TGTGCCAGCAGCTTACGACAGGACCTTTACAATGAGCAGTTCTTC | - | - | TRBJ2-1 | TRBV7-9
CASSSSGTSTDTQYF | TGTGCCAGCAGCTCTAGCGGGACTAGCACAGATACGCAGTATTTT | - | TRBD2 | TRBJ2-3 | TRBV7-3
CASSETGGGQPQHF | TGTGCCAGCAGTGAAACAGGGGGCGGGCAGCCCCAGCATTTT | - | TRBD1 | TRBJ1-5 | TRBV12-3/TRBV12-4
CASRPDRGTETQYF | TGTGCCAGCAGACCCGACAGGGGGACAGAGACCCAGTACTTC | - | TRBD1 | TRBJ2-5 | TRBV6-2/TRBV6-3
CASSVLAVNEQFF | TGCGCCAGCAGCGTACTAGCGGTTAATGAGCAGTTCTTC | few | TRBD2 | TRBJ2-1 | TRBV5-1
CASSSGERNQPQHF | TGCGCCAGCAGTTCAGGGGAGAGGAATCAGCCCCAGCATTTT | - | - | TRBJ1-5 | TRBV5-1
CSAHQENYGYTF | TGCAGTGCCCACCAGGAGAACTATGGCTACACCTTC | - | - | TRBJ1-2 | TRBV20-1
CASSYLGGRGTEAFF | TGTGCCAGCAGTTACTTGGGGGGGCGCGGCACTGAAGCTTTCTTT | few | - | TRBJ1-1 | TRBV6-5
CASRGSGSTDTQYF | TGTGCCAGCAGGGGTTCTGGGAGCACAGATACGCAGTATTTT | - | - | TRBJ2-3 | TRBV7-2
CASSERGETQYF | TGTGCCAGCAGTGAGCGAGGGGAGACCCAGTACTTC | few | - | TRBJ2-5 | TRBV2
CASSVSEPETQYF | TGTGCCAGCAGCGTCTCGGAGCCGGAGACCCAGTACTTC | few | - | TRBJ2-5 | TRBV9
CASSSRQGGLNEQFF | TGCGCCAGCAGCTCGCGCCAGGGGGGATTGAATGAGCAGTTCTTC | - | - | TRBJ2-1 | TRBV5-1
CASTNFRGGYGYTF | TGTGCCAGCACCAACTTCCGAGGGGGCTATGGCTACACCTTC | - | - | TRBJ1-2 | TRBV6-5
CASGLTGYNSPLHF | TGTGCTAGTGGTCTCACAGGATATAATTCACCCCTCCACTTT | - | - | TRBJ1-6 | TRBV12-5
CASSYWEGGYTF | TGTGCCAGCAGTTACTGGGAAGGGGGCTACACCTTC | - | - | TRBJ1-2 | TRBV6-6
CASSLSMDIQYF | TGTGCCAGCAGTTTAAGTATGGACATTCAGTACTTC | - | - | TRBJ2-4 | TRBV28
CASSFVPPETQYF | TGTGCCAGCAGCTTCGTGCCCCCGGAGACCCAGTACTTC | few | - | TRBJ2-5 | TRBV7-9
CASSRPDPNTEAFF | TGTGCCAGCAGCCGACCCGACCCCAACACTGAAGCTTTCTTT | few | - | TRBJ1-1 | TRBV14